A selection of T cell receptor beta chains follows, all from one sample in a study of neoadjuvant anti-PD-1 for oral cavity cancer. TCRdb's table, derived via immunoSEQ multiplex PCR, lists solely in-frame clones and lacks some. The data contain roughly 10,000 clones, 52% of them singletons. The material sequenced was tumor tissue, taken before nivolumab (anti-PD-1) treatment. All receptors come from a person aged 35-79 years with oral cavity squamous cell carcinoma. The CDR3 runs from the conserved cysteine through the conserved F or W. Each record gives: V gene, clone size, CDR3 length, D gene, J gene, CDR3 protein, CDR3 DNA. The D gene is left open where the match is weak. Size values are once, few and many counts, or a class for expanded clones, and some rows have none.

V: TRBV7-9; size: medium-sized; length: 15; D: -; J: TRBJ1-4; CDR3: CASSLALFGREKLFF; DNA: TGTGCCAGCAGCTTAGCACTCTTCGGTAGGGAAAAACTGTTTTTT
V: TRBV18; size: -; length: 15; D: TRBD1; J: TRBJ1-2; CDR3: CASSLATDRNYGYTF; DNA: TGTGCCAGCTCACTGGCGACGGACAGGAACTATGGCTACACCTTC
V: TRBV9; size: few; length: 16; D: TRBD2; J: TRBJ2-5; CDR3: CASSVGLAGGQETQYF; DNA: TGTGCCAGCAGCGTAGGGCTAGCGGGGGGACAAGAGACCCAGTACTTC
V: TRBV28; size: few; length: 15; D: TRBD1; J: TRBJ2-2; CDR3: CASSTWGQDTGELFF; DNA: TGTGCCAGCAGTACTTGGGGACAGGACACCGGGGAGCTGTTTTTT
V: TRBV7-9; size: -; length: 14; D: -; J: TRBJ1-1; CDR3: CASSLGGKIAEAFF; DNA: TGTGCCAGCAGCTTAGGAGGGAAGATCGCTGAAGCTTTCTTT
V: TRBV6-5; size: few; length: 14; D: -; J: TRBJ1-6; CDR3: CASSPGRNNSPLHF; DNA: TGTGCCAGCAGTCCGGGACGGAATAATTCACCCCTCCACTTT
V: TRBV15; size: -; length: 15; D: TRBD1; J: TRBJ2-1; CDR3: CATSRGTGLDNEQFF; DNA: TGTGCCACCAGCAGAGGGACAGGGTTAGACAATGAGCAGTTCTTC
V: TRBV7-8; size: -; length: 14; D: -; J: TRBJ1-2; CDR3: CASSLVAGDYGYTF; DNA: TGTGCCAGCAGCTTAGTTGCCGGGGACTATGGCTACACCTTC
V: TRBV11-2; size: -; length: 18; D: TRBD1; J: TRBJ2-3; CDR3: CASSRAYGTGEITDTQYF; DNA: TGTGCCAGCAGCCGAGCTTACGGGACAGGGGAAATCACAGATACGCAGTATTTT
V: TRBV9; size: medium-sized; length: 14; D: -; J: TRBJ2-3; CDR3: CASSVRQGTDTQYF; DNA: TGTGCCAGCAGCGTACGGCAGGGGACAGATACGCAGTATTTT
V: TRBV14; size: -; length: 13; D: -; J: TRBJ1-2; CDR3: CASSQDKRYGYTF; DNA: TGTGCCAGCAGCCAAGATAAGCGGTATGGCTACACCTTC
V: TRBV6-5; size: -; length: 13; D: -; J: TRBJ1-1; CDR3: CASSYSARVEAFF; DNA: TGTGCCAGCAGTTACTCTGCCAGGGTTGAAGCTTTCTTT
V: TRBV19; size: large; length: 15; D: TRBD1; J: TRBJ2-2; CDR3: CASSTDRVGTGELFF; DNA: TGTGCCAGTAGTACCGACAGGGTTGGCACCGGGGAGCTGTTTTTT
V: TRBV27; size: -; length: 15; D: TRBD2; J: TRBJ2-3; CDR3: CASSSLAGGPDTQYF; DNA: TGTGCCAGCAGCTCACTAGCGGGGGGACCCGATACGCAGTATTTT
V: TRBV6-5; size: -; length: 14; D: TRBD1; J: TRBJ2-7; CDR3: CASRGDRGIHEQYF; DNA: TGTGCCAGCAGGGGGGACAGGGGAATACACGAGCAGTACTTC
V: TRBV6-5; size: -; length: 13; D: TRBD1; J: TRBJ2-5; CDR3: CASSPGTGKTQYF; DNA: TGTGCCAGCAGTCCCGGGACAGGGAAGACCCAGTACTTC
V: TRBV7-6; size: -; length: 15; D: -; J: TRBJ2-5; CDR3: CASIEWAGGLETQYF; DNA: TGTGCCAGCATCGAGTGGGCAGGAGGGTTGGAGACCCAGTACTTC
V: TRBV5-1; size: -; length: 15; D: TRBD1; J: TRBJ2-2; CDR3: CASSLGDRFTGELFF; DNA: TGCGCCAGCAGCTTAGGGGACAGATTCACCGGGGAGCTGTTTTTT
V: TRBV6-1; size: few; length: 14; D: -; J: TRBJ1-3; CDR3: CASSYSVPGNTIYF; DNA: TGTGCCAGCAGTTATTCAGTGCCCGGAAACACCATATATTTT
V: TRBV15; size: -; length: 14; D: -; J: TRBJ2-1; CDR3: CATSRVQVYNEQFF; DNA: TGTGCCACCAGCAGGGTACAGGTTTACAATGAGCAGTTCTTC
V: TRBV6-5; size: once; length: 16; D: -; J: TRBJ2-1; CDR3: CASSYSGVSGYNEQFF; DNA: TGTGCCAGCAGTTACTCGGGGGTATCCGGATACAATGAGCAGTTCTTC
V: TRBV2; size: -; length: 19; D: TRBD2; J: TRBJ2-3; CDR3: CASAAPSGGSYHYTDTQYF; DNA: TGTGCCAGCGCCGCCCCTAGCGGGGGGAGCTACCACTACACAGATACGCAGTATTTT
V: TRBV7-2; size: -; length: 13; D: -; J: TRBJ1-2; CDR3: CASSLGGGYGYTF; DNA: TGTGCCAGCAGCTTAGGAGGCGGCTATGGCTACACCTTC
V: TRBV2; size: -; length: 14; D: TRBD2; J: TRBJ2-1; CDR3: CASSHGGGVNEQFF; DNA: TGTGCCAGCAGCCACGGCGGGGGGGTGAATGAGCAGTTCTTC
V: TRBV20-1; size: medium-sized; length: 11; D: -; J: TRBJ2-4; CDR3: CSARGAQRLYF; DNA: TGCAGTGCTAGAGGTGCACAGAGATTGTACTTC
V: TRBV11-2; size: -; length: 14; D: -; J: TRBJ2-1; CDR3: CASSPGRGKGEQFF; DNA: TGTGCCAGCAGCCCCGGCAGGGGTAAGGGTGAGCAGTTCTTC
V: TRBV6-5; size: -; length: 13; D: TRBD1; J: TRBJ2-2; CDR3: CATRTGENGELFF; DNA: TGTGCCACCAGGACAGGGGAAAACGGGGAGCTGTTTTTT
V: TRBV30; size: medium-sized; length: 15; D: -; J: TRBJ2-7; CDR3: CAWSYVATSKGEQYF; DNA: TGTGCCTGGAGTTATGTAGCTACCTCTAAGGGCGAGCAGTACTTC
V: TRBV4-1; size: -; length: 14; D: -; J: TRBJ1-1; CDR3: CASSQDRGGTEAFF; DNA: TGCGCCAGCAGCCAAGATCGGGGAGGAACTGAAGCTTTCTTT
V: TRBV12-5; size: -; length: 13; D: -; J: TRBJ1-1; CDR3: CASENERDTEAFF; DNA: TGTGCTAGTGAAAACGAGCGGGACACTGAAGCTTTCTTT
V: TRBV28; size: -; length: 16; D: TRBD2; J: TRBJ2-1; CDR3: CASSSAWRGGENEQFF; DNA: TGTGCCAGCAGTTCCGCCTGGCGGGGGGGCGAAAATGAGCAGTTCTTC
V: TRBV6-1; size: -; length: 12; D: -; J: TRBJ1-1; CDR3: CASSYAGAVAFF; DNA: TGTGCCAGCAGTTATGCGGGAGCGGTGGCTTTCTTT
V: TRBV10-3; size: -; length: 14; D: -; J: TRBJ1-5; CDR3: CAITPGPKDQPQHF; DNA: TGTGCCATCACCCCGGGACCCAAGGATCAGCCCCAGCATTTT
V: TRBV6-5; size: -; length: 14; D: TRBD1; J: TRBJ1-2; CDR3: CASSWSGGNYGYTF; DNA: TGTGCCAGCAGTTGGTCAGGGGGCAACTATGGCTACACCTTC
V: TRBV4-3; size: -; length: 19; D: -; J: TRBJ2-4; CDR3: CASSQDWAGLRIAKNIQYF; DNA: TGCGCCAGCAGCCAAGATTGGGCAGGGCTCCGTATAGCCAAAAACATTCAGTACTTC
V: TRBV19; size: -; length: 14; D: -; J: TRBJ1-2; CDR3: CASRLVGDNYGYTF; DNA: TGTGCCAGCCGCTTAGTAGGGGATAACTATGGCTACACCTTC
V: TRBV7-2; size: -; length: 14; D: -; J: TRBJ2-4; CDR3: CASSPSGGGNIQYF; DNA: TGTGCCAGCAGCCCCTCCGGGGGAGGAAACATTCAGTACTTC
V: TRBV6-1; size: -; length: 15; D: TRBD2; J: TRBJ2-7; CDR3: CAGTEGGSPSYEQYF; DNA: TGTGCCGGCACCGAGGGAGGGAGTCCGTCCTACGAGCAGTACTTC
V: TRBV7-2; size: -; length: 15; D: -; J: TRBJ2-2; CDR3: CASSPWSGSTGELFF; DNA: TGTGCCAGCAGCCCCTGGAGCGGAAGCACCGGGGAGCTGTTTTTT
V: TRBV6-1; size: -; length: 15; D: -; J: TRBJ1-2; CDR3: CASGGRGESNYGYTF; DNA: TGTGCCAGCGGGGGGCGCGGGGAGTCGAACTATGGCTACACCTTC